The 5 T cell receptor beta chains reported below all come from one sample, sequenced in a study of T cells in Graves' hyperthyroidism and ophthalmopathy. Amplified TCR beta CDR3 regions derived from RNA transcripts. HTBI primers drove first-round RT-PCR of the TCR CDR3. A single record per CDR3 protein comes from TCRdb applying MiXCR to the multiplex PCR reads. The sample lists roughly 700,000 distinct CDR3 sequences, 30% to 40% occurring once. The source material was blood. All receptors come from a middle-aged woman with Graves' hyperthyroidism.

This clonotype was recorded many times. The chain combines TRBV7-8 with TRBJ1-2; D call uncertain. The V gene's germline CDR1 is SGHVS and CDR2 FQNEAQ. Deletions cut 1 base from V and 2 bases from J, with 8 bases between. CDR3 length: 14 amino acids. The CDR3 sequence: CASSLETVNYGYTF. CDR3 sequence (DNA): TGTGCCAGCAGCTTAGAAACAGTGAACTATGGCTACACCTTC. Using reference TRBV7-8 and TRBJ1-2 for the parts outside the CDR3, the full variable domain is GAGVSQSPRYKVAKRGQDVALRCDPISGHVSLFWYQQALGQGPEFLTYFQNEAQLDKSGLPSDRFFAERPEGSVSTLKIQRTQQEDSAVYLCASSLETVNYGYTFGSGTRLTVV.

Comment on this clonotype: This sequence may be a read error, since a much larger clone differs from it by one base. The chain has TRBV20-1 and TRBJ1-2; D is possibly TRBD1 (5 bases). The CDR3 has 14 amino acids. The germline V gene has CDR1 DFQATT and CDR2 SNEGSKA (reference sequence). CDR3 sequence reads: CCANPIGDNYGYTF. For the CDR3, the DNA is TGCTGTGCTAACCCTATAGGGGATAACTATGGCTACACCTTC.

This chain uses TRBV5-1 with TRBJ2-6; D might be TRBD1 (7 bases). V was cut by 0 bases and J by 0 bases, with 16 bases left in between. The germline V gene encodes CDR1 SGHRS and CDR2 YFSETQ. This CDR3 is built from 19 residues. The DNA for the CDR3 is TGCGCCAGCAGCTTGGGGGGGGACAGCGGATACTCTGGGGCCAACGTCCTGACTTTC. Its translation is CASSLGGDSGYSGANVLTF.

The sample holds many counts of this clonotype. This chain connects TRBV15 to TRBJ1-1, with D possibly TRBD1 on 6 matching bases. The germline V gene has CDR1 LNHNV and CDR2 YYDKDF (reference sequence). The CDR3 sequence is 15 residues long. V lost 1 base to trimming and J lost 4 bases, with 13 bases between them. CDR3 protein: CATSRAREGGTEAFF. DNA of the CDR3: TGTGCCACCAGCAGAGCGCGGGAAGGGGGCACTGAAGCTTTCTTT.

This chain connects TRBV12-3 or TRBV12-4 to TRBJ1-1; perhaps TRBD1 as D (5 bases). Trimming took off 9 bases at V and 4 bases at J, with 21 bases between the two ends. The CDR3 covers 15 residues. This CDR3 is CASQTGQGGVTEAFF. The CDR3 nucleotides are TGTGCCAGTCAGACCGGGCAGGGCGGCGTCACTGAAGCTTTCTTT.